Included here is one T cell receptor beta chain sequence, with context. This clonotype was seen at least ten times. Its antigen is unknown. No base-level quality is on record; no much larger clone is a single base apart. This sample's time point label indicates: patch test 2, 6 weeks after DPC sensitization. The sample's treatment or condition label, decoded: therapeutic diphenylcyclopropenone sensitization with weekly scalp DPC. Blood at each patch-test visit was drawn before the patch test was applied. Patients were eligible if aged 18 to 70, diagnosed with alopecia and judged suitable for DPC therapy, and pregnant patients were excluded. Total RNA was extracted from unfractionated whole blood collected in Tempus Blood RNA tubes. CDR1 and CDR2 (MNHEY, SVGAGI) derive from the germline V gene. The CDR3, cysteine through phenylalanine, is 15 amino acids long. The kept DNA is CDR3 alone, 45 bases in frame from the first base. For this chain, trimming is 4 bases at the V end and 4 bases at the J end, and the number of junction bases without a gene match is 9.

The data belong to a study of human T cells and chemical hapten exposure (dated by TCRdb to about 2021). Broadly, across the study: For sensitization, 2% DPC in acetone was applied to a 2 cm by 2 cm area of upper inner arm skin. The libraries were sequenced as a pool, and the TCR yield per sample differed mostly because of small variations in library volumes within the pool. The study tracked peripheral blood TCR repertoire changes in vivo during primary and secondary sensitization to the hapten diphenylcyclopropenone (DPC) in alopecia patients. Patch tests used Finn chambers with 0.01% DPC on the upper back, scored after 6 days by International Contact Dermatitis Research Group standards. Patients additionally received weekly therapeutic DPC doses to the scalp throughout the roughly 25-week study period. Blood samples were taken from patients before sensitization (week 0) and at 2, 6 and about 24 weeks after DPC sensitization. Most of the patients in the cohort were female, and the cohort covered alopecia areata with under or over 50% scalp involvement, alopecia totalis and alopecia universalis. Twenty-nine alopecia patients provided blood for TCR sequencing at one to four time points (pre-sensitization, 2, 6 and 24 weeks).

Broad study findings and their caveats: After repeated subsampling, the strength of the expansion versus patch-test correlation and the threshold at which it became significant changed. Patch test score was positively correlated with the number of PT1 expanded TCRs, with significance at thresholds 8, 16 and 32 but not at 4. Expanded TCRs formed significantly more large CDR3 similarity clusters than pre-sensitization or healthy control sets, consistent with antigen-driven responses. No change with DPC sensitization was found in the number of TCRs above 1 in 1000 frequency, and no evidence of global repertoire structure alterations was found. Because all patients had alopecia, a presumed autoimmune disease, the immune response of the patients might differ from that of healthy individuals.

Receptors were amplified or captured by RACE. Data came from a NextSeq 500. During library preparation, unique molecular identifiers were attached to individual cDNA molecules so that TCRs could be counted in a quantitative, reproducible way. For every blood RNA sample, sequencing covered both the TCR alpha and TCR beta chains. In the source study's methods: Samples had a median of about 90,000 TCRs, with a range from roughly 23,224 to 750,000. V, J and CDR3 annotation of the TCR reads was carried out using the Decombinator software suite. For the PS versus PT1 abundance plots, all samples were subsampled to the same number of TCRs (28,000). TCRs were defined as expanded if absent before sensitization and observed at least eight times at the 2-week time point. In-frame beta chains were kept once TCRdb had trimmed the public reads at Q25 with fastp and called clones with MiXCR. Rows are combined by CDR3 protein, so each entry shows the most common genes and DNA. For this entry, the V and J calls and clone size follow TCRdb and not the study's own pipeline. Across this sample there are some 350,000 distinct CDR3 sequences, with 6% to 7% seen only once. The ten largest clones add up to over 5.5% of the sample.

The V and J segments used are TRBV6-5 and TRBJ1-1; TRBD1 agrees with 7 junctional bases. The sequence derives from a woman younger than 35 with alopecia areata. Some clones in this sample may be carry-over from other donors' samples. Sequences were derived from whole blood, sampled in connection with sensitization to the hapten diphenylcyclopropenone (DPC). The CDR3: CASSSTWAGGTEAFF. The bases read TGTGCCAGCAGTTCAACGTGGGCAGGGGGCACTGAAGCTTTCTTT.